One sample yielded the 8 T cell receptor beta chains listed below, sequenced in a study of blood T cell repertoires in COVID-19. Here immunoSEQ multiplex PCR was the method, and the copy in TCRdb shows in-frame clones only, minus some. The sample lists roughly 220,000 clones, 70% to 90% occurring once. The source material was PBMCs or T cells enriched from blood (not recorded which). The receptors shown here come from a woman between 40 and 55 years old with acute COVID-19.

The chain is built from TRBV29-1 and TRBJ1-1, with D possibly being TRBD1 (6 bases). The germline gives CDR1 SQVTM, CDR2 ANQGSEA. V was shortened by 4 bases and J by 0 bases, with 18 bases between the two germline ends. CDR3 length equals 16 residues. CDR3 residues: CSVADSARGLNTEAFF. CDR3 in DNA: TGCAGCGTTGCGGACAGTGCCAGAGGTTTGAACACTGAAGCTTTCTTT.

This chain uses TRBV12-5 with TRBJ1-3; D is ambiguous. Trimming cost V 6 bases and J 0 bases, with 6 bases left between them. Per the germline V gene, CDR1 is LGHNT and CDR2 is FRNRAP. The CDR3 spans 13 residues. CDR3: CASGTVSGNTIYF. CDR3 nucleotides: TGTGCTAGTGGCACGGTCTCTGGAAACACCATATATTTT.

The CDR3 loop reads CASSPTGENTQYF. CDR3 nucleotide sequence: TGTGCCAGCTCACCCACAGGGGAAAATACGCAGTATTTT. The V and J genes are TRBV18 and TRBJ2-3, with 7 bases that match TRBD1. CDR1 KGHSH and CDR2 LQKENI come from the germline V gene. This CDR3 contains 13 residues. J was trimmed by 7 bases and V by 3 bases; bases with no gene match: 4.

V is TRBV4-3 and J is TRBJ2-2, with unresolved D. Germline CDR1 is LGHNA and CDR2 is YSLEER. Trimming cost V 0 bases and J 5 bases, with 7 bases left between them. This CDR3 has 14 amino acids. The CDR3 sequence is CASSQDRGTGELFF. The DNA for the CDR3 is TGCGCCAGCAGCCAAGATCGAGGTACCGGGGAGCTGTTTTTT.

This rearrangement joins TRBV20-1 to TRBJ2-5; D is unresolved. Per the germline V gene, CDR1 is DFQATT and CDR2 is SNEGSKA (reference sequence). The CDR3 is made up of 13 amino acids. V lost 3 bases and J lost 2, with 10 bases in between. The CDR3 region is CSASSWRQETQYF. The CDR3, as DNA: TGCAGTGCTAGTTCCTGGCGGCAAGAGACCCAGTACTTC.

The count of this clone is one. V gene TRBV15 combines with J gene TRBJ2-5, with TRBD2 matching over 13 bases. Germline V gives CDR1 LNHNV, CDR2 YYDKDF (reference sequence). The CDR3 extends over 18 amino acids. With V trimmed by 0 bases and J by 5 bases, 9 bases remained unmatched. As DNA, the CDR3 is TGTGCCACCAGCAGAGATTACACTAGCGGGGGGGCCAGGGAGACCCAGTACTTC. Residues: CATSRDYTSGGARETQYF. The full variable domain, in which reference TRBV15 and TRBJ2-5 provide the parts outside the CDR3, is DAMVIQNPRYQVTQFGKPVTLSCSQTLNHNVMYWYQQKSSQAPKLLFHYYDKDFNNEADTPDNFQSRRPNTSFCFLDIRSPGLGDTAMYLCATSRDYTSGGARETQYFGPGTRLLVL.

The genes are TRBV24-1 and TRBJ1-2; weak D call: TRBD1 (5 bases). Looked up from germline, CDR1 is KGHDR and CDR2 is SFDVKD. V was cut by 9 bases and J by 7 bases, with 8 bases left in between. CDR3 size: 10 residues. The CDR3 here is CATQGGGYTF. The CDR3 bases are TGTGCCACCCAGGGAGGTGGCTACACCTTC.

This chain connects TRBV7-2 to TRBJ1-1; D not resolved. Germline-derived CDR1 and CDR2 are SGHTA and FQGNSA. Trimming removed 1 base at V and 3 bases at J, with 9 bases between. The CDR3 has 14 residues. CDR3 coding DNA: TGTGCCAGCAGCTTAGGCGGCAGTCACACTGAAGCTTTCTTT. Translation: CASSLGGSHTEAFF.